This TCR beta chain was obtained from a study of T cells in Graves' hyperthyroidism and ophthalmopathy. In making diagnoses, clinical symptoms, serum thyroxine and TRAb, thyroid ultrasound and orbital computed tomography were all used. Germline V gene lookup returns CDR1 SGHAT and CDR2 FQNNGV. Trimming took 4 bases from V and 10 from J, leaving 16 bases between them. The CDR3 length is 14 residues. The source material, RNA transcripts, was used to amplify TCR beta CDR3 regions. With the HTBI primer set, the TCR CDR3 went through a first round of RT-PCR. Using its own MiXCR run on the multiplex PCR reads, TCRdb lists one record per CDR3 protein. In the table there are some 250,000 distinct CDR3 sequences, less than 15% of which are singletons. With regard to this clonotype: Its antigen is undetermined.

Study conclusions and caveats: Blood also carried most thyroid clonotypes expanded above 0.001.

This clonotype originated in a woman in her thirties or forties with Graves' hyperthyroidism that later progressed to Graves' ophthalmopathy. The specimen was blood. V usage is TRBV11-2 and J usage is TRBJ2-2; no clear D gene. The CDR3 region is CASSSDWNTKELFF. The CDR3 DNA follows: TGTGCCAGCAGCTCTGACTGGAACACCAAGGAGCTGTTTTTT.